The 11 T cell receptor beta chains in this list originate from one sample, sequenced in a study of early T cells in non-severe SARS-CoV-2 infection. Using its own MiXCR run on the 5' RACE reads, TCRdb lists one record per CDR3 protein. The sample includes around 100,000 distinct CDR3 sequences, approximately 16% of them seen just once. Sample: whole blood. The receptors here all came from an adult who was a healthcare worker with PCR-confirmed SARS-CoV-2 infection or an uninfected control (not recorded which).

This clonotype was seen more than once but under ten times. The chain has TRBV30 and TRBJ2-4; a weak D match, TRBD1 (5 bases). Per the germline V gene, CDR1 is GTSNPN and CDR2 is SVGIG (reference sequence). V dropped 3 bases and J dropped 3 bases, with 15 bases sitting between them. This CDR3 is 15 amino acids long. The CDR3 bases are TGTGCCTGGAGGCCCCGACAGTTGGACAAAAACATTCAGTACTTC. This gives the protein CAWRPRQLDKNIQYF. Full variable domain (rest looked up from reference TRBV30 and TRBJ2-4): SQTIHQWPATLVQPVGSPLSLECTVEGTSNPNLYWYRQAAGRGLQLLFYSVGIGQISSEVPQNLSASRPQDRQFILSSKKLLLSDSGFYLCAWRPRQLDKNIQYFGAGTRLSVL.

CDR3 coding DNA: TGCAGCGTTAGTGAGACCCAGTACTTC. This encodes CSVSETQYF. The chain couples TRBV29-1 to TRBJ2-5, with no clear D. The CDR3 covers 9 residues. Germline CDR1 reads SQVTM; CDR2 reads ANQGSEA. V was trimmed by 5 bases and J by 5 bases, leaving 3 bases between them.

This clonotype was seen more than once but under ten times. This chain uses TRBV6-2 or TRBV6-3 with TRBJ2-1, with 7 bases lining up with TRBD2. V dropped 10 bases and J dropped 4; count of bases not matched to a gene: 13. The CDR3 runs to 15 residues. CDR1 and CDR2 (germline): MNHEY, SVGEGT. CDR3 sequence (DNA): TGTGCCACCCACCTGGGAGGGACGTTTTACAATGAGCAGTTCTTC. Translated: CATHLGGTFYNEQFF.

This clonotype was seen only a few times. The chain is built from TRBV7-2 and TRBJ1-5, with D maybe TRBD1 (5 bases). CDR3 size: 13 residues. Germline CDR1 reads SGHTA; CDR2 reads FQGNSA. V lost 5 bases, J lost 5 bases, and 10 bases lay in between. CDR3 DNA sequence: TGTGCCAGCAGCCCGACAGAAGATCAGCCCCAGCATTTT. Translated, it gives CASSPTEDQPQHF.

The sample holds a few counts of this clonotype. J is TRBJ2-2 and V is TRBV5-1; D not resolved. Deletions cut 2 bases from V and 7 bases from J, with 6 bases between. Per the germline V gene, CDR1 is SGHRS and CDR2 is YFSETQ. The CDR3 runs to 12 residues. CDR3 sequence reads: CASSLIGGELFF. In DNA form, the CDR3 reads TGCGCCAGCAGCTTAATTGGCGGGGAGCTGTTTTTT.

The chain uses TRBV18 and TRBJ2-7, with 11 bases fitting TRBD2. Germline values: CDR1 KGHSH, CDR2 LQKENI. The trim removed 5 bases at V and 1 base at J, leaving 7 bases unmatched. The CDR3 length is 16 residues. The DNA for the CDR3 is TGTGCCAGCTCAGTCAGACTAGCGGGGACGTCCTACGAGCAGTACTTC. Translating gives CASSVRLAGTSYEQYF. The variable domain in full, completed from reference TRBV18 and TRBJ2-7, reads NAGVMQNPRHLVRRRGQEARLRCSPMKGHSHVYWYRQLPEEGLKFMVYLQKENIIDESGMPKERFSAEFPKEGPSILRIQQVVRGDSAAYFCASSVRLAGTSYEQYFGPGTRLTVT.

The chain has TRBV10-3 and TRBJ1-6; D might be TRBD1 (5 bases). Germline V gene sequence: CDR1 ENHRY, CDR2 SYGVKD. V was pared by 4 bases and J by 9 bases, with 13 bases between. The CDR3 loop spans 14 amino acids. The CDR3 DNA sequence: TGTGCCATCAGTGGGGGGGTTTTTGGTTCACCCCTCCACTTT. It specifies CAISGGVFGSPLHF.

This clonotype has just a few counts. This sequence joins TRBV7-2 and TRBJ1-5; D might be TRBD1 (6 bases). This CDR3 has 15 residues. V lost 4 bases and J lost 3, with 13 bases in between. CDR1 and CDR2 from the germline V gene are SGHTA and FQGNSA. The CDR3 region is CASSSDSALNQPQHF. Written as DNA, the CDR3 is TGTGCCAGCAGCTCGGACAGCGCCCTCAATCAGCCCCAGCATTTT.

This clonotype appeared a few times. This chain connects TRBV20-1 to TRBJ2-7, with TRBD2 as a possible D gene (6 bases). Trimming cost V 3 bases and J 12 bases, with 21 bases left between them. CDR1 is DFQATT, CDR2 SNEGSKA, per germline (reference sequence). This CDR3 region has 13 residues. CDR3 DNA: TGCAGTGCTAGGGAGCGGGCTCCCGGTTCCCTGTACTTC. It encodes CSARERAPGSLYF.

This clonotype has more than one count but fewer than ten. This chain uses TRBV20-1 with TRBJ1-3; possibly TRBD1 for D (6 bases). Per the germline V gene, CDR1 is DFQATT and CDR2 is SNEGSKA (reference sequence). The CDR3 sequence is 16 residues long. V was trimmed by 0 bases and J by 4 bases, leaving 16 bases between them. The CDR3, as DNA: TGCAGTGCTAGAGATTGGCCGCACAGGGCCGGAAACACCATATATTTT. This translates into CSARDWPHRAGNTIYF.

The table lists this clonotype with a few counts. The chain carries TRBV20-1 and TRBJ2-7, with D uncertain. Germline values: CDR1 DFQATT, CDR2 SNEGSKA (reference sequence). Trimming cost V 5 bases and J 4 bases, with 9 bases left between them. CDR3 size: 11 residues. CDR3 loop: CSARRAYEQYF. CDR3 in DNA: TGCAGTGCTCGACGGGCTTACGAGCAGTACTTC.